This is a list of T cell receptor beta chains from one sample in a study of shared clonotypes between healthy human individuals. Repertoires were generated with immunoSEQ multiplex PCR, while TCRdb's copy carries only in-frame clones and drops some. The table includes under 600,000 clones, roughly 95% detected once. Sequenced material: naive CD4+ T cells sorted from blood. The receptor source for this set is a woman in her twenties or thirties in good health. Both conserved end residues are part of each CDR3. Fields, in order: V gene, D gene, J gene, CDR3 DNA, CDR3 protein. D genes are given only for firm matches.

TRBV6-5,NA,TRBJ2-3,TGTGCCAGCAGTTCAAGCACAGATACGCAGTATTTT,CASSSSTDTQYF
TRBV18,NA,TRBJ2-7,TGTGCCAGCTCACCACCTGGCGGCTACGAGCAGTACTTC,CASSPPGGYEQYF
TRBV6-6,NA,TRBJ1-1,TGTGCCAGCAGCCCGTCGGTGAACACTGAAGCTTTCTTT,CASSPSVNTEAFF
TRBV13,NA,TRBJ2-5,TGTGCCAGCAGCCCACTAGCTGCAGAGACCCAGTACTTC,CASSPLAAETQYF
TRBV4-1,NA,TRBJ2-6,TGCGCCAGCAGCCAAGATGCAGACAGGCATAACTCTGGGGCCAACGTCCTGACTTTC,CASSQDADRHNSGANVLTF
TRBV2,NA,TRBJ2-3,TGTGCCAGCAACCAAGGTGGCAGGGTGGGCGATACGCAGTATTTT,CASNQGGRVGDTQYF
TRBV10-3,NA,TRBJ1-5,TGTGCCATCAGTGAGTCGAAACAGCCCCAGCATTTT,CAISESKQPQHF
TRBV4-1,NA,TRBJ1-5,TGCGCCAGCAGCCAAGGACGCCCGACTTTCCAGGTCGGTCAGCCCCAGCATTTT,CASSQGRPTFQVGQPQHF
TRBV18,TRBD1,TRBJ1-1,TGTGCCAGCTCACCTGTGAGACAGGGGGACACTGAAGCTTTCTTT,CASSPVRQGDTEAFF
TRBV5-8,NA,TRBJ2-3,TGTGCCAGCAGCTCGTACGCGGGGTTGAGCACAGATACGCAGTATTTT,CASSSYAGLSTDTQYF
TRBV6-1,TRBD1,TRBJ1-5,TGTGCCAGCACCGGACAGGGGGCCAATCAGCCCCAGCATTTT,CASTGQGANQPQHF
TRBV7-3,NA,TRBJ2-3,TGTGCCAGCAGCTCCCAGGGGATGGCAGATACGCAGTATTTT,CASSSQGMADTQYF
TRBV28,TRBD1,TRBJ1-2,TGTGCCAGCAGTCCTCCCGCGGGACAGGGGGCTTATGGCTACACCTTC,CASSPPAGQGAYGYTF